The sequence of this T cell receptor (beta chain) was determined in a study of blood T cell repertoires in COVID-19. At the level of the study: Whether acute or convalescent, the COVID-19 samples came from the United States, Italy and Spain. PBMCs, B-cell-depleted T cells, or T cells were the source of the cDNA or gDNA that made up the material.

This CDR3 spans 13 amino acids. CDR1 and CDR2 (germline): LNHDA, SQIVND (reference sequence). Trimming left V 4 bases short and J 7 bases short, with 11 bases between. Participants were aged about 18 to 89 years from around 24 US areas. Contact with a PCR-confirmed or clinician-diagnosed COVID-19 case occurred within 2 weeks of entry. This clone was picked up a small number of times. TCRdb's table, derived via immunoSEQ multiplex PCR, lists solely in-frame clones and lacks some. The sample lists about 430,000 clones; 70% to 90% were seen once. Input material: PBMCs or T cells enriched from blood (not recorded which). The sequence derives from a woman between 18 and 29 years old who had been exposed to COVID-19. This sequence joins TRBV19 and TRBJ1-5; possibly TRBD1 for D (6 bases). The CDR3: CASSTGEGQPQHF. Written as DNA, the CDR3 is TGTGCCAGTAGTACAGGGGAAGGACAGCCCCAGCATTTT. Full variable domain (missing parts from reference TRBV19 and TRBJ1-5): DGGITQSPKYLFRKEGQNVTLSCEQNLNHDAMYWYRQDPGQGLRLIYYSQIVNDFQKGDIAEGYSVSREKKESFPLTVTSAQKNPTAFYLCASSTGEGQPQHFGDGTRLSIL.